The table lists the clone carrying this T cell receptor beta chain with a few counts. Antigen unknown. TCRdb itself ran the PCR reads through MiXCR, one entry per CDR3 protein. Of under 800,000 distinct CDR3 sequences detected, roughly 23% appear once; the ten largest clones hold 0.78%. This entry is derived from a study of molecular identifiers for immune sequencing clone quantification. Study-wide results and caveats: In naive cells, clones above 20 RNA copies held under 1% of molecules, whereas in effector cells they held over 99%.

This CDR3 is 12 amino acids long. Germline V gives CDR1 SGHVS, CDR2 FQNEAQ. Deletions cut 2 bases from V and 10 bases from J, with 9 bases between. This chain connects TRBV7-8 to TRBJ2-1, with unresolved D. The receptor was derived from a human donor in good health. Some libraries in this study had Jurkat cell RNA spiked in. Sample: naive CD8+ T cells from blood, with Jurkat cell RNA spiked in. Subset given: FACS-sorted CD8+CD4-CCR7+CD45RA+ naive T cells. CDR3 DNA sequence: TGTGCCAGCAGCTTAAAAATGGCGGAGCAGTTCTTC. This translates into CASSLKMAEQFF.